One and the same sample provided the 26 T cell receptor beta chains below, sequenced in a study of shared clonotypes between healthy human individuals. Here immunoSEQ multiplex PCR was the method, and the copy in TCRdb shows in-frame clones only, minus some. The sample holds under 2,500,000 clones, 90% to 97% seen once. Sequenced sample: naive CD4+ T cells sorted from blood. Noted subset: CD45RA+ positively selected. The receptors shown here come from a man aged 18 to 30 in good health.

V usage is TRBV5-4 and J usage is TRBJ2-3; TRBD2 matches 9 bases. The germline V gene has CDR1 SGHNT and CDR2 YYREEE (reference sequence). Losses at the gene ends were 1 base for V and 1 base for J; bases not matched to a gene: 4. The CDR3 is 16 residues long. The CDR3 is CASSLMASGGTDTQYF. The DNA for the CDR3 is TGTGCCAGCAGCTTGATGGCTAGCGGGGGCACAGATACGCAGTATTTT. Using reference TRBV5-4 and TRBJ2-3 for the parts outside the CDR3, the full variable domain is ETGVTQSPTHLIKTRGQQVTLRCSSQSGHNTVSWYQQALGQGPQFIFQYYREEENGRGNFPPRFSGLQFPNYSSELNVNALELDDSALYLCASSLMASGGTDTQYFGPGTRLTVL.

The chain uses TRBV5-1 and TRBJ2-7; D is unresolved. Germline values: CDR1 SGHRS, CDR2 YFSETQ. V lost 5 bases and J lost 1, with 13 bases in between. This CDR3 has 14 amino acids. The CDR3 DNA sequence: TGCGCCAGCAGACCGACCGGTACTTCCTACGAGCAGTACTTC. Amino acids: CASRPTGTSYEQYF.

The V and J genes are TRBV6-1 and TRBJ2-7; 7 bases are shared with TRBD1. CDR1 and CDR2 (germline): MNHNS, SASEGT. After removal of 2 bases from V and 3 bases from J, the junction contained 4 bases not matched to a gene. This CDR3 has 14 residues. The CDR3 protein is CASSERDSFYEQYF. The CDR3 DNA follows: TGTGCCAGCAGTGAAAGGGACAGTTTCTACGAGCAGTACTTC.

As concerns this clone: This sample also contains other DNA sequences that code for the same CDR3. The chain recombines TRBV18 with TRBJ1-6; D not certain. Germline loops: CDR1 KGHSH, CDR2 LQKENI. V was trimmed by 6 bases and J by 3 bases, leaving 6 bases between them. This CDR3 is 13 amino acids long. CDR3 nucleotides: TGTGCCAGCTCGCCTGACTATAATTCACCCCTCCACTTT. It encodes CASSPDYNSPLHF.

The V and J genes are TRBV5-6 and TRBJ2-5, with D uncertain. Gene TRBJ2-7 matches the end of the DNA better, so the J call may be wrong. The CDR3 has 12 residues. Per the germline V gene, CDR1 is SGHDT and CDR2 is YYEEEE. CDR3 region: CASSLGLDEQYF. The CDR3 coding sequence is TGTGCCAGCAGCTTGGGGCTAGACGAGCAGTACTTC.

This clone has just one count. V usage is TRBV27 and J usage is TRBJ2-3; no clear D. V shed 2 bases and J shed 6 bases, with 18 bases lying between them. CDR1 and CDR2 from the germline V gene are MNHEY and SMNVEV (reference sequence). This CDR3 comprises 16 residues. CDR3 sequence: CASSLGGKGRPDTQYF. CDR3 DNA sequence: TGTGCCAGCAGTTTAGGTGGAAAAGGGCGGCCGGATACGCAGTATTTT.

The rearrangement links TRBV6-5 to TRBJ1-1; 10 nucleotides match TRBD1. Trimming at V came to 7 bases and at J to 5 bases, leaving 7 bases not matched to a gene. The germline gives CDR1 MNHEY, CDR2 SVGAGI. The CDR3 covers 14 residues. Here the CDR3 reads CASTGTGARTEAFF. CDR3 bases: TGTGCCAGCACCGGGACAGGGGCGAGGACTGAAGCTTTCTTT.

About this clone itself: Other DNA variants within this sample encode the same CDR3. The rearrangement links TRBV5-1 to TRBJ2-7; 7 bases map to TRBD1. Germline V CDR1 and CDR2: SGHRS, YFSETQ. J lost 2 bases, V lost 4 bases, and 3 bases had no gene match. The CDR3 spans 13 residues. The CDR3, as DNA: TGCGCCAGCAGCCTACAGGGGACCTACGAGCAGTACTTC. It specifies CASSLQGTYEQYF.

CDR3 sequence (DNA): TGTGCCTGGAGTGCAGGACTCGGGAATGGCTACACCTTC. Its translation is CAWSAGLGNGYTF. The gene calls are TRBV30 and TRBJ1-2; D not resolved. Between the trimmed V and J ends, which lost 1 base and 6 bases, there was a span of 12 bases. The germline V gene has CDR1 GTSNPN and CDR2 SVGIG (reference sequence). The CDR3 runs to 13 residues.

The J gene is TRBJ2-2, the V gene TRBV30, with TRBD1 identical over 7 bases. This CDR3 is built from 12 residues. The V gene end was trimmed by 3 bases and the J gene end by 7 bases; junction bases not matched to a gene: 2. Per the germline V gene, CDR1 is GTSNPN and CDR2 is SVGIG (reference sequence). The CDR3: CAWRQGYGELFF. CDR3 bases: TGTGCCTGGAGACAGGGGTACGGGGAGCTGTTTTTT.

CDR3 residues: CASRRGVYEQYF. CDR3 bases: TGTGCCAGCAGGAGGGGGGTCTACGAGCAGTACTTC. The genes are TRBV6-5 and TRBJ2-7; D might be TRBD1 or TRBD2, each matching 6 bases. CDR1 is MNHEY, CDR2 SVGAGI, per germline. V lost 6 bases to trimming and J lost 3 bases, with 9 bases between them. The CDR3 length is 12 residues.

The V and J genes are TRBV6-5 and TRBJ2-2; no clear D. The V gene lost 6 bases and the J gene lost 7 bases, with 15 bases spanning the gap. The germline V gene has CDR1 MNHEY and CDR2 SVGAGI. The CDR3 consists of 14 residues. The CDR3 sequence is CASSRTLTGGELFF. The DNA of the CDR3 is TGTGCCAGCAGCCGCACTTTAACCGGCGGGGAGCTGTTTTTT.

The V and J genes are TRBV5-1 and TRBJ2-3; 12 bases are shared with TRBD2. Germline CDR1 is SGHRS and CDR2 is YFSETQ. CDR3 length equals 17 residues. Unmatched junction bases numbered 8, after V lost 3 bases and J lost 3 bases. This chain's CDR3 is CASSSTSGGLGTDTQYF. The CDR3 DNA is TGCGCCAGCAGCTCGACTAGCGGGGGCTTAGGGACAGATACGCAGTATTTT.

The rearrangement links TRBV9 to TRBJ1-1; TRBD1 is a possible D gene (5 bases). The V and J ends lost 0 bases and 1 base respectively, with 7 bases between them. Germline CDR1 is SGDLS and CDR2 is YYNGEE. This CDR3 is 14 amino acids long. The CDR3 DNA sequence: TGTGCCAGCAGCGTAGGGACAAAGAACACTGAAGCTTTCTTT. Its translation is CASSVGTKNTEAFF.

The chain's CDR3 is CASSAPGLPTDTQYF. The CDR3 DNA reads as TGTGCCAGCAGCGCCCCGGGACTACCAACAGATACGCAGTATTTT. The V call is TRBV9, the J call TRBJ2-3; 7 bases align to TRBD2. J gave up 3 bases and V 3 bases, and 7 bases lay outside the gene matches. CDR3 length: 15 residues. Germline V lookup: CDR1 SGDLS, CDR2 YYNGEE.

The chain has TRBV4-1 and TRBJ2-7, with 8 nucleotides matching TRBD1. Germline CDR1 MGHRA, CDR2 YSYEKL. This CDR3 region has 16 residues. After removal of 1 base from V and 4 bases from J, the junction contained 9 bases not matched to a gene. The CDR3 here is CASSQGTGQAGYEQYF. The CDR3 nucleotides are TGCGCCAGCAGCCAAGGAACGGGACAGGCGGGGTACGAGCAGTACTTC.

This clone showed up just once. The V and J genes are TRBV6-1 and TRBJ1-5; tentatively, D is TRBD1 (5 bases). The CDR3 has 16 residues. V lost 0 bases and J 5 bases, leaving 14 bases between the germline ends. The germline CDR1 and CDR2 sequences are MNHNS and SASEGT. This CDR3 is CASSEALGLVYQPQHF. The CDR3 region has the DNA TGTGCCAGCAGTGAAGCCTTGGGGCTCGTATATCAGCCCCAGCATTTT.

Worth noting for this clone: Other DNA sequences of this sample code for an identical CDR3. The V and J genes are TRBV6-6 and TRBJ2-5; D is ambiguous. Deletions cut 0 bases from V and 4 bases from J, with 3 bases between. This CDR3 has 12 amino acids. Germline lookup yields CDR1 MNHNY and CDR2 SVGAGI (reference sequence). CDR3 coding DNA: TGTGCCAGCAGTTACTCACGAGAGACCCAGTACTTC. Translation gives CASSYSRETQYF.

This clone has only one observation. The CDR3 reads CASSYSKVTNYGYTF. For the CDR3, the DNA is TGTGCCAGCAGTTACTCGAAAGTAACTAACTATGGCTACACCTTC. The rearrangement links TRBV6-5 to TRBJ1-2; D unresolved. V lost 0 bases to trimming and J lost 0 bases, with 8 bases between them. This CDR3 spans 15 amino acids. Germline CDR1 reads MNHEY; CDR2 reads SVGAGI.

The chain carries TRBV7-2 and TRBJ2-5; 9 bases line up with TRBD2. J gave up 4 bases and V 5 bases, and 5 bases lay outside the gene matches. The CDR3 length is 14 residues. Germline V gene sequence: CDR1 SGHTA, CDR2 FQGNSA. The DNA of the CDR3 is TGTGCCAGCAGCCCGACTAGCGGACGAGAGACCCAGTACTTC. It yields the protein CASSPTSGRETQYF.

J is TRBJ2-7 and V is TRBV6-1; D gene unclear. The CDR3 extends over 12 amino acids. Germline CDR1 and CDR2: MNHNS and SASEGT. Trimming pared 4 bases from V and 4 bases from J, leaving 8 bases between. The CDR3 nucleotides read TGTGCCAGCAGTGGATTAAAGTACGAGCAGTACTTC. Translation: CASSGLKYEQYF.

J is TRBJ2-3 and V is TRBV9; D perhaps matches TRBD2 (5 bases). The CDR3 runs 15 residues. V was clipped by 0 bases and J by 2 bases, with 10 bases between them. Germline V gene data show CDR1 as SGDLS and CDR2 as YYNGEE. Written as DNA, the CDR3 is TGTGCCAGCAGCGTAGGACTACAAACCACAGATACGCAGTATTTT. Protein: CASSVGLQTTDTQYF.

Only one count was recorded for this clone. Other nucleotide sequences from this sample produce the same CDR3. The chain combines TRBV7-2 with TRBJ2-7; TRBD1 aligns across 8 bases. Unmatched junction bases numbered 5, after V lost 1 base and J lost 3 bases. Looked up from germline, CDR1 is SGHTA and CDR2 is FQGNSA. The length of the CDR3 is 15 residues. CDR3 residues: CASSLEGTGSYEQYF. The CDR3 nucleotides are TGTGCCAGCAGCTTAGAAGGGACAGGTAGCTACGAGCAGTACTTC.

V gene TRBV7-2 combines with J gene TRBJ1-3; no firm D call. CDR3 size: 13 residues. Trimming shortened V by 5 bases and J by 7 bases, and 12 bases separated the two germline ends. CDR1 SGHTA and CDR2 FQGNSA come from the germline V gene. The CDR3 protein is CASSRTTGNTIYF. As DNA, the CDR3 is TGTGCCAGCAGCCGTACCACGGGGAACACCATATATTTT.

Details on this clone: This sample also contains other DNA sequences that code for the same CDR3. The J gene is TRBJ2-7, the V gene TRBV5-1; 8 positions agree with TRBD2. Germline V gene data show CDR1 as SGHRS and CDR2 as YFSETQ. J lost 0 bases, V lost 5 bases, and 1 base had no gene match. The CDR3 has 13 amino acids. CDR3: CASSREGSYEQYF. CDR3 nucleotide sequence: TGCGCCAGCAGTCGGGAGGGCTCCTACGAGCAGTACTTC.

CDR3 DNA sequence: TGCAGCGTTGGTGGACAGGGGGCGCGATTAGCTTTCTTT. Its protein product is CSVGGQGARLAFF. This chain connects TRBV29-1 to TRBJ1-1, with 11 positions matching TRBD1. The V and J ends lost 4 bases and 10 bases, in that order; junction bases with no gene match: 8. This CDR3 comprises 13 residues. Per germline, CDR1 SQVTM and CDR2 ANQGSEA. The whole variable domain, filled in from reference TRBV29-1 and TRBJ1-1, reads SAVISQKPSRDICQRGTSLTIQCQVDSQVTMMFWYRQQPGQSLTLIATANQGSEATYESGFVIDKFPISRPNLTFSTLTVSNMSPEDSSIYLCSVGGQGARLAFFGQGTRLTVV.